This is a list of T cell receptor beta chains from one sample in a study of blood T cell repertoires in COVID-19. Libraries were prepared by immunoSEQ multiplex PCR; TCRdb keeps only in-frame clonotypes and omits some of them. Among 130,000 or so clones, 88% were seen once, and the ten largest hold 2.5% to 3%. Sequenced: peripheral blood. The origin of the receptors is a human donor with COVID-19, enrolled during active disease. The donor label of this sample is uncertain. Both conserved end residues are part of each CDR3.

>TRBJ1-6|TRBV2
CATRGERSPLHF
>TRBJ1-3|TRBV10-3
CAISGEATPIYF
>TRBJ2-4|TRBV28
CASAVQIAKNIQYF
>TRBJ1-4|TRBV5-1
CASSSVGGSGEKLFF
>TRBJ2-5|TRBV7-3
CASSPLGGGLETQYF
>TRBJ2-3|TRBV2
CASSPGLRGADTQYF
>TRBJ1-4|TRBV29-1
CSVARGSNEKLFF
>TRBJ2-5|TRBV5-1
CASSLGRAGKGETQYF
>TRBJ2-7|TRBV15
CATSRDRGWSYEQYF
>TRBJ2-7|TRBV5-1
CASSQGRESSYEQYF
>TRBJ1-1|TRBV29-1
CSTGGEENTEAFF
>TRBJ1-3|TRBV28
CASSGPRTGSGGNTIYF
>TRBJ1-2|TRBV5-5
CASSSTTGTGGVNTF
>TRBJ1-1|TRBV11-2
CASSLDGAMNTEAFF
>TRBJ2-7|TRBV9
CASSVAPGQDYEQYF
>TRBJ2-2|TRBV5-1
CASSLGTGYTGELFF
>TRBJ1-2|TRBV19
CASSSGEYSYGYTF
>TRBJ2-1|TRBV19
CASSSTPPGLAGAYNEQFF
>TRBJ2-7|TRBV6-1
CASSEWGPIYEQYF
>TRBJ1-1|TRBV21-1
CASSKAGGSGGITEAFF
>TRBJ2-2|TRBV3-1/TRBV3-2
CASSQDTVSGPELFF
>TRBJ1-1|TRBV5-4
CASSVRTGLNTEAFF
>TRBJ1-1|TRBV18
CASSPTRTERIEAFF
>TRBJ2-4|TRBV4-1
CASSQESQQGWDIQYF
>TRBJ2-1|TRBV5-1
CASSLPQSYNEQFF
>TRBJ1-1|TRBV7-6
CASSLEWAANTEAFF
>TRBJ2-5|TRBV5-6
CASSYLSDSETQYF
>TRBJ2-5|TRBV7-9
CASSLEGTGRETQYF
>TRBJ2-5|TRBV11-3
CASSLVLAGWETQYF
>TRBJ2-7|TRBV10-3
CATQGGYEQYF
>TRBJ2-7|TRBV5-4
CASRQGLASEQYF
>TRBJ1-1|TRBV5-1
CASSFSRASTEAFF
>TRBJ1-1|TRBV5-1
CASSLVGRTEAFF
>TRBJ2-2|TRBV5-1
CASSLGLAPGSGELFF
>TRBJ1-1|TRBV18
CASSPPGQGGTEAFF
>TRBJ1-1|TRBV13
CASSLYRGSNTEAFF
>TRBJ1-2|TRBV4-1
CASSQASGTGSYGYTF
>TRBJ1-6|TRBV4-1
CASSQERGQQLHSPLHF
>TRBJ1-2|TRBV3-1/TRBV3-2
CASSQDPGGYGYTF
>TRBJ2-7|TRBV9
CASSGGTGGNEQYF